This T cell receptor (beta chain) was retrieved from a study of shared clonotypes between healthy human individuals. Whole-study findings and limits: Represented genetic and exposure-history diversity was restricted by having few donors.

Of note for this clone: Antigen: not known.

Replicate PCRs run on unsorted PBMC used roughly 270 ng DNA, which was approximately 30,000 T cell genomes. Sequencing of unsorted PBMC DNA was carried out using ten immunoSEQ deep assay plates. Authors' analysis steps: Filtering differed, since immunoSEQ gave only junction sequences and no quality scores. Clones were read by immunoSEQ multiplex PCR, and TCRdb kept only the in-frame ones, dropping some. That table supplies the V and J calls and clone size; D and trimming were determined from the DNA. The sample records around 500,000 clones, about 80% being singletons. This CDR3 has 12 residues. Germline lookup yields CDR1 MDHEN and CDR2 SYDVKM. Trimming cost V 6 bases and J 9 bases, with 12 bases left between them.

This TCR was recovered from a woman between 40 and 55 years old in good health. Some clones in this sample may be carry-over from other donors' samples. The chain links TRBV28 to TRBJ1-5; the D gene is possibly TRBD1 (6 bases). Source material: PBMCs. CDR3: CASRGGLVPQHF. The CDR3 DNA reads TGTGCCAGCAGGGGGGGCCTTGTGCCCCAGCATTTT.